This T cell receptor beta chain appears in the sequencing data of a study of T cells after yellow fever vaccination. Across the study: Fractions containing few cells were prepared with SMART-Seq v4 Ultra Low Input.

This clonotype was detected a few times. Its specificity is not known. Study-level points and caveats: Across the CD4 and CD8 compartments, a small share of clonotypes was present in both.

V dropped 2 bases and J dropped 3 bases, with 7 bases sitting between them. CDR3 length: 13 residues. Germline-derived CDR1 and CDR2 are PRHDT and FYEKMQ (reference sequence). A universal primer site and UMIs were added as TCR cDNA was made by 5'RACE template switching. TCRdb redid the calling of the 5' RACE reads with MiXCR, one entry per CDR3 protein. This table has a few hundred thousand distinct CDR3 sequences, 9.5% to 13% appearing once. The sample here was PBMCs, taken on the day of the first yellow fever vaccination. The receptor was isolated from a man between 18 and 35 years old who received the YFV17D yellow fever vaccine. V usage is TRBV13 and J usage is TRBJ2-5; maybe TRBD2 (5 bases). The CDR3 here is CASSLWEKETQYF. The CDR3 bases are TGTGCCAGCAGCTTATGGGAGAAAGAGACCCAGTACTTC.